Listed below are T cell receptor beta chains from one sample, sequenced in a study of identical twins. MiXCR was run by TCRdb on the 5' RACE reads, yielding one entry per CDR3 protein. Among some 900,000 distinct CDR3 sequences listed, approximately 13% were seen once. These data were also reused for a study on yellow fever vaccine responses in identical twins.

Sequencing was carried out using PBMCs. The receptors shown here come from a woman between 18 and 29 years old in good health. Both conserved end residues are part of each CDR3. D genes are given only for firm matches. Size is omitted from some rows. Given values are once, few, many or a class for expanded clones.

>few|TRBD1|TRBJ2-1|TRBV5-1
TGCGCCAGCAGCACCGGGACAGGGTTGTTGGGATACAATGAGCAGTTCTTC
CASSTGTGLLGYNEQFF
>NA|TRBD1|TRBJ1-6|TRBV5-1
TGCGCCAGCAGCTTGACAGGGGAGAAGGGTTCACCCCTCCACTTT
CASSLTGEKGSPLHF
>NA|TRBD2|TRBJ2-3|TRBV28
TGTGCCAGCTCGAGCGAGGGAGGGCCAGCAGATACGCAGTATTTT
CASSSEGGPADTQYF
>NA|NA|TRBJ2-7|TRBV7-2
TGTGCCAGCAGCCCGACTTCTCTAGGAGGGCCCTACGAGCAGTACTTC
CASSPTSLGGPYEQYF
>many|NA|TRBJ2-3|TRBV25-1
TGTGCCAGCAGCGACCTAGGGGGGGCTACAGATACGCAGTATTTT
CASSDLGGATDTQYF
>many|NA|TRBJ2-5|TRBV15
TGTGCCACCAGCAGAGAGGCTTCCACATGGGGGGAGACCCAGTACTTC
CATSREASTWGETQYF
>many|NA|TRBJ1-1|TRBV9
TGTGCCAGCAGCACTATGACAGGAAGCACTGAAGCTTTCTTT
CASSTMTGSTEAFF
>few|NA|TRBJ1-5|TRBV12-3/TRBV12-4
TGTGCCAGCAGTCAAGGATCCGCCAATCAGCCCCAGCATTTT
CASSQGSANQPQHF
>few|NA|TRBJ1-5|TRBV20-1
TGCAGTGCTAGACCTGTATTTAGAGAGGGGGGGCTTCAGCCCCAGCATTTT
CSARPVFREGGLQPQHF
>few|NA|TRBJ2-3|TRBV6-2/TRBV6-3
TGTGCCAGCAATTGGCTAGCCTCCACAGATACGCAGTATTTT
CASNWLASTDTQYF
>once|NA|TRBJ2-5|TRBV11-2
TGTGCCAGCAGCCCCCGCGGGCAGACCCAGTACTTC
CASSPRGQTQYF
>NA|TRBD2|TRBJ2-6|TRBV19
TGTGCCAGTAGGGATAGCGGGACCTCTGGGGCCAACGTCCTGACTTTC
CASRDSGTSGANVLTF
>many|NA|TRBJ2-7|TRBV7-3
TGTGCCAGCAGCGTATCGGGTCAGCCTTTTAGCGAGCAGTACTTC
CASSVSGQPFSEQYF
>NA|NA|TRBJ1-6|TRBV12-3/TRBV12-4
TGTGCCAGCAAATCCAGGGTGGATTCACCCCTCCACTTT
CASKSRVDSPLHF
>many|TRBD2|TRBJ2-3|TRBV29-1
TGCAGCGCTCGAGGGGTGGGACTAGCGGAAGATACGCAGTATTTT
CSARGVGLAEDTQYF
>many|NA|TRBJ1-1|TRBV6-5
TGTGCCAGCAGTCACTCCCTCAGGGCTGAAGCTTTCTTT
CASSHSLRAEAFF
>many|NA|TRBJ1-4|TRBV12-3/TRBV12-4
TGTGCCAGCAGTTTAGCCCCCGCAACTAATGAAAAACTGTTTTTT
CASSLAPATNEKLFF
>many|TRBD2|TRBJ2-2|TRBV12-3/TRBV12-4
TGTGCCAGCAGTCCCCCGGGAGGGTTGAACACCGGGGAGCTGTTTTTT
CASSPPGGLNTGELFF
>many|NA|TRBJ2-3|TRBV10-3
TGTGCCATCAGTGAGCCACGCACAGATACGCAGTATTTT
CAISEPRTDTQYF
>NA|NA|TRBJ2-1|TRBV27
TGTGCCAGCAGATCCTCCCCGAATGAGCAGTTCTTC
CASRSSPNEQFF
>NA|NA|TRBJ2-1|TRBV12-3/TRBV12-4
TGTGCCAGCACCGCGACGGGCTCCTACAATGAGCAGTTCTTC
CASTATGSYNEQFF
>few|NA|TRBJ2-3|TRBV20-1
TGCAGTGGATTGGGGGGCGGAGATACGCAGTATTTT
CSGLGGGDTQYF
>few|TRBD2|TRBJ2-3|TRBV4-2
TGTGCCAGCAGCCAGCGACTAGCGGGAGGGCTAAACACAGATACGCAGTATTTT
CASSQRLAGGLNTDTQYF
>NA|TRBD2|TRBJ2-1|TRBV3-1
TGTGCCAGCAGCCAAGACAAAGGACTAGCGGGAGGCGGCTCCTACAATGAGCAGTTCTTC
CASSQDKGLAGGGSYNEQFF
>NA|NA|TRBJ2-3|TRBV3-1
TGTGCCAGCAGCCAAGCAGGGGCCGCAGATACGCAGTATTTT
CASSQAGAADTQYF
>NA|TRBD2|TRBJ2-2|TRBV6-1
TGTGCCAGCAGCCCCCCGACTAGCGGGAACACCGGGGAGCTGTTTTTT
CASSPPTSGNTGELFF
>NA|NA|TRBJ2-7|TRBV12-5
TGTGCTAGTGGTCTACAAGGGGGGAGCGAGCAGTACTTC
CASGLQGGSEQYF
>NA|NA|TRBJ1-5|TRBV20-1
TGCAGTGCTAGAGAGGCCCCCGGCTATAATCAGCCCCAGCATTTT
CSAREAPGYNQPQHF
>NA|NA|TRBJ2-3|TRBV4-2
TGTGCCAGCAGCCAGGCGGGGGCCCTAGAAGATACGCAGTATTTT
CASSQAGALEDTQYF
>NA|TRBD1|TRBJ2-7|TRBV13
TGTGCCAGCAGCTTATGGGACAGGCCATCCTACGAGCAGTACTTC
CASSLWDRPSYEQYF
>few|NA|TRBJ2-5|TRBV18
TGTGCCAGCTCACCACCGGGCAGGGAGGACCAGTACTTC
CASSPPGREDQYF
>few|TRBD2|TRBJ2-1|TRBV20-1
TGCAGTGCTAGGGAAATAGCGGGAGGAAACAATGAGCAGTTCTTC
CSAREIAGGNNEQFF
>NA|NA|TRBJ2-7|TRBV6-5
TGTGCCAGCAGTTACTTACAACTAGGTTCCTACGAGCAGTACTTC
CASSYLQLGSYEQYF
>NA|NA|TRBJ2-1|TRBV4-1
TGCGCCAGCAGCCAAGTTGGCCTAGACGTTGAGCAGTTCTTC
CASSQVGLDVEQFF
>few|TRBD1|TRBJ2-1|TRBV5-1
TGCGCCAGCAGACTACGCCCGGACAGGGAAAAATACAATGAGCAGTTCTTC
CASRLRPDREKYNEQFF
>NA|NA|TRBJ2-3|TRBV29-1
TGCAGCGTTGCGGATAGATACACAGATACGCAGTATTTT
CSVADRYTDTQYF
>many|NA|TRBJ2-5|TRBV7-2
TGTGCCAGCAGCTTGAGAGGGATACAAGAGACCCAGTACTTC
CASSLRGIQETQYF
>NA|NA|TRBJ1-1|TRBV20-1
TGCAGTGTTAAGGACAAGAACACTGAAGCTTTCTTT
CSVKDKNTEAFF
>few|NA|TRBJ2-4|TRBV10-3
TGTGCCATCAGTGACGTCCAGGCCATTCAGTACTTC
CAISDVQAIQYF
>NA|NA|TRBJ2-3|TRBV7-2
TGTGCCAGCAGCTTAGCTATGGATACGCAGTATTTT
CASSLAMDTQYF
>many|NA|TRBJ2-3|TRBV20-1
TGCAGCCCCGCCGGGACTAGCACAGATACGCAGTATTTT
CSPAGTSTDTQYF
>NA|NA|TRBJ1-1|TRBV3-1
TGTGCCAGCAGCCAAGCTTGGGGGGCTGAAGCTTTCTTT
CASSQAWGAEAFF
>NA|NA|TRBJ2-7|TRBV5-1
TGCGCCAGCAGCTTGGGGCCGCAAAGGGAGCAGTACTTC
CASSLGPQREQYF
>few|NA|TRBJ2-2|TRBV7-2
TGTGCCAGCAGCTTAGGAGGGGGGGCAATCACCGGGGAGCTGTTTTTT
CASSLGGGAITGELFF
>NA|NA|TRBJ1-2|TRBV5-1
TGCGCCAGCAGCTCCCCTTGGGGGGAAGCTAACTATGGCTACACCTTC
CASSSPWGEANYGYTF
>few|NA|TRBJ2-5|TRBV7-9
TGTGCCAGCATCTCTCGGGCGGGTCCACAAGAGACCCAGTACTTC
CASISRAGPQETQYF
>NA|TRBD1|TRBJ2-1|TRBV7-8
TGTGCCAGCAGCTTAGCGCGACAGGGGGCACCTTACAATGAGCAGTTCTTC
CASSLARQGAPYNEQFF
>NA|NA|TRBJ2-5|TRBV10-3
TGTGCCATCAGTGAGTCGACCGCAGGCGAGGAGACCCAGTACTTC
CAISESTAGEETQYF
>few|NA|TRBJ2-5|TRBV7-8
TGTGCCAGCATCAAGGGGGCGGGGCCGGGGGAGACCCAGTACTTC
CASIKGAGPGETQYF
>NA|TRBD2|TRBJ2-5|TRBV12-3/TRBV12-4
TGTGCCAGCATCATAGCGTGGGTAGCGGGATGGGGGGAGACCCAGTACTTC
CASIIAWVAGWGETQYF
>few|NA|TRBJ2-7|TRBV12-3/TRBV12-4
TGTGCCAGCAGAGCAGGGGCCGAGCAGTACTTC
CASRAGAEQYF
>many|NA|TRBJ1-3|TRBV5-1
TGCGCCAGCAGCCAAGGGACATTTATGAGAACTGGAAACACCATATATTTT
CASSQGTFMRTGNTIYF
>NA|NA|TRBJ1-1|TRBV18
TGTGCCAGCTCACCACAGGGAGAGGCTGAAGCTTTCTTT
CASSPQGEAEAFF
>NA|NA|TRBJ2-1|TRBV9
TGTGCCAGCAGCGTAGGTGGGCAGGGACGCAATGAGCAGTTCTTC
CASSVGGQGRNEQFF
>NA|TRBD2|TRBJ2-7|TRBV11-1
TGTGCCAGCAGCCCTGGACTAGCGGGAGCTTTTGTTTCTTACGAGCAGTACTTC
CASSPGLAGAFVSYEQYF
>NA|TRBD1|TRBJ2-2|TRBV24-1
TGTGCCACCAGTGGACATCCGGGACAGGCGAACACCGGGGAGCTGTTTTTT
CATSGHPGQANTGELFF
>NA|NA|TRBJ2-5|TRBV5-1
TGCGCCAGCAGCTTTTTAGGACGGCCAGGGGAGACCCAGTACTTC
CASSFLGRPGETQYF
>NA|NA|TRBJ2-6|TRBV6-1
TGTGCCAGCAGTGCTTCAGACAGCTCTGGGGCCAACGTCCTGACTTTC
CASSASDSSGANVLTF
>NA|TRBD2|TRBJ2-3|TRBV18
TGTGCCAGCTCACCACCGCGGGGGAATCCAGATACGCAGTATTTT
CASSPPRGNPDTQYF